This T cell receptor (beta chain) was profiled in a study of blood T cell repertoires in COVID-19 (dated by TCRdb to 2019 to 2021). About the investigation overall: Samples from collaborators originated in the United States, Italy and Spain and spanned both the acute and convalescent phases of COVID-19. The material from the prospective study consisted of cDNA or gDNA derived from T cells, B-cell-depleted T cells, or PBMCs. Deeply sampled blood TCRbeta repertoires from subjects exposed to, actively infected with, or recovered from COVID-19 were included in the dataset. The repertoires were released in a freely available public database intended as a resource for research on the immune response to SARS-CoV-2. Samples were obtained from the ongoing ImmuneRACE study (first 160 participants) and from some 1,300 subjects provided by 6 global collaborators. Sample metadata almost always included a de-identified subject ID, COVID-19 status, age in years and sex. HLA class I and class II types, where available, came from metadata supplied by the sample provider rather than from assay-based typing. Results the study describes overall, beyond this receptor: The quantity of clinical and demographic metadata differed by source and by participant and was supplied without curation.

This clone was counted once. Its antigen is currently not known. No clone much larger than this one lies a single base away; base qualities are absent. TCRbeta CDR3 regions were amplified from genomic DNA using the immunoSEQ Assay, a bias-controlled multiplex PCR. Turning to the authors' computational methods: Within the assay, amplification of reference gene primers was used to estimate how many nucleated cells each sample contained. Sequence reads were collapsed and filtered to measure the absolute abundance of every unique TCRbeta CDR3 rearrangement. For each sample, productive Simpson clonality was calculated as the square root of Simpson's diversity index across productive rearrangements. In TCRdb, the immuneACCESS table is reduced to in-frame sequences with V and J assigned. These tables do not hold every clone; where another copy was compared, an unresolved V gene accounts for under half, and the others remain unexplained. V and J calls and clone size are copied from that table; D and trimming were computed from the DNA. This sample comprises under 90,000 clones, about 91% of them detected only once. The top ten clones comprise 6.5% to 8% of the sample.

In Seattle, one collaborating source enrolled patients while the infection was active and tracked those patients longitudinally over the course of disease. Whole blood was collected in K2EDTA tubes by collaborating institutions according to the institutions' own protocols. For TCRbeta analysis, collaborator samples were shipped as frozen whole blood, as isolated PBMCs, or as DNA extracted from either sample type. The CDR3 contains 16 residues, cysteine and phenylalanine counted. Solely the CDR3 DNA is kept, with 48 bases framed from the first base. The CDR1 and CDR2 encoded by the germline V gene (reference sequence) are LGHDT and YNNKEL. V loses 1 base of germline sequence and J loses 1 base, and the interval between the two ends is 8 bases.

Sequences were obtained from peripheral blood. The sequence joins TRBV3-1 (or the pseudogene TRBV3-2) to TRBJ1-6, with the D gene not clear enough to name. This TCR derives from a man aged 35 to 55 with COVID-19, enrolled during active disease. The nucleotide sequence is TGTGCCAGCAGCCAAGCCGCGGGATCCTATAATTCACCCCTCCACTTT. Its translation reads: CASSQAAGSYNSPLHF.